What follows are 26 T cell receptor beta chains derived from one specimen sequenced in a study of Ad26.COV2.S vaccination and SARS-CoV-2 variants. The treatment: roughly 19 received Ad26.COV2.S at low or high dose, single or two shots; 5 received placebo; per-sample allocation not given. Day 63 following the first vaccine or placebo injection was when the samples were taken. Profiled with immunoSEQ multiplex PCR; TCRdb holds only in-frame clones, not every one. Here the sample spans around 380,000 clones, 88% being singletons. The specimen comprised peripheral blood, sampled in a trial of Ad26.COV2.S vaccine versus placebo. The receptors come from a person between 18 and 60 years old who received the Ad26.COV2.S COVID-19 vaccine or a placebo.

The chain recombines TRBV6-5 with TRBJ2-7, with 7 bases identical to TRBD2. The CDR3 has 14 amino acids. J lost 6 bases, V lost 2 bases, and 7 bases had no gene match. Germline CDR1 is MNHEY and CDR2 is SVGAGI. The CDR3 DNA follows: TGTGCCAGCAGTTACGGGACGGGAGGCGCCGAGCAGTACTTC. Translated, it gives CASSYGTGGAEQYF.

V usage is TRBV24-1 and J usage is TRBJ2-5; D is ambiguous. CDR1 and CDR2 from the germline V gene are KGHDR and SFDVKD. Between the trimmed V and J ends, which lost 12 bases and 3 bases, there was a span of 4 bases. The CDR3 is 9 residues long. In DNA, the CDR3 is TGTGCCCCCGAAGAGACCCAGTACTTC. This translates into CAPEETQYF.

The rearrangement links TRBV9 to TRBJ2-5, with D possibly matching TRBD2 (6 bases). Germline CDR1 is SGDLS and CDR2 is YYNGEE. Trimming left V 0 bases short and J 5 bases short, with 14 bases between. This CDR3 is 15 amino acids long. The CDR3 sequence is CASSVAGGGAETQYF. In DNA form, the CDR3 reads TGTGCCAGCAGCGTAGCCGGGGGAGGAGCGGAGACCCAGTACTTC.

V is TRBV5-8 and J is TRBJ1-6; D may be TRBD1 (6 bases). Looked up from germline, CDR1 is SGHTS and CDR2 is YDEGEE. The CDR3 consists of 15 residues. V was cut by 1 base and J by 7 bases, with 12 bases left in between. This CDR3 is CASSLLQGKNSPLHF. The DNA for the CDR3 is TGTGCCAGCAGCTTGTTACAGGGAAAAAATTCACCCCTCCACTTT.

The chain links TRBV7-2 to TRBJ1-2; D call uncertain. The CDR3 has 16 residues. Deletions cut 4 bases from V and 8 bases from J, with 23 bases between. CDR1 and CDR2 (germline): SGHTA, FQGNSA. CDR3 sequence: CASSSSLDSHQRGYTF. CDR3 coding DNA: TGTGCCAGCAGCTCGTCCTTGGACTCCCACCAGAGGGGCTACACCTTC. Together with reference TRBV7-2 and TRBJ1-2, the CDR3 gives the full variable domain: GAGVSQSPSNKVTEKGKDVELRCDPISGHTALYWYRQSLGQGLEFLIYFQGNSAPDKSGLPSDRFSAERTGGSVSTLTIQRTQQEDSAVYLCASSSSLDSHQRGYTFGSGTRLTVV.

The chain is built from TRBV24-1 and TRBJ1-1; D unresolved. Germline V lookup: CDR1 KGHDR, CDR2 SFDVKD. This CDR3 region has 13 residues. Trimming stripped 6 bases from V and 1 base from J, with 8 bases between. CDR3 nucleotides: TGTGCCACCAGTACGTCCAGGAACACTGAAGCTTTCTTT. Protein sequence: CATSTSRNTEAFF.

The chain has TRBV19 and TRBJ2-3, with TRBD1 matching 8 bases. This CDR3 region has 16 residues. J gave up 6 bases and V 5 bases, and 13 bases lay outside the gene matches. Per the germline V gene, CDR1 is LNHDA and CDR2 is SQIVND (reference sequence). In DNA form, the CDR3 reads TGTGCCAGTAGTCCACGACAGGGGTTGAGTAAGGATACGCAGTATTTT. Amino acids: CASSPRQGLSKDTQYF.

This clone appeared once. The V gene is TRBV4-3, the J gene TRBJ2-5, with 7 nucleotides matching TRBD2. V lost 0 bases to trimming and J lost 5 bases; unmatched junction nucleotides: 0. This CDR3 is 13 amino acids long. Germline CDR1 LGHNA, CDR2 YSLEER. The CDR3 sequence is CASSQEGGETQYF. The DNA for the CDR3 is TGCGCCAGCAGCCAAGAGGGAGGGGAGACCCAGTACTTC.

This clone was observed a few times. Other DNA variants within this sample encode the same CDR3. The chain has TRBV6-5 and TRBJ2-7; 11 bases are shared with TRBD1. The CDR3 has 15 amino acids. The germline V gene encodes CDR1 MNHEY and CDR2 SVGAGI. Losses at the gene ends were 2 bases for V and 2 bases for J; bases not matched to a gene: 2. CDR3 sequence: CASSYRDRGTYEQYF. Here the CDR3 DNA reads TGTGCCAGCAGTTACCGGGACAGGGGGACCTACGAGCAGTACTTC.

The CDR3 DNA follows: TGTGCCAGCAGTTACTCGAGGGGGATCGGCCCCGACGGCTACACCTTC. As protein: CASSYSRGIGPDGYTF. This chain uses TRBV6-5 with TRBJ1-2, with D tentatively TRBD1 (6 bases). CDR3 length: 16 amino acids. Germline assignment: CDR1 MNHEY and CDR2 SVGAGI. V lost 0 bases, J lost 8 bases, and 19 bases lay in between.

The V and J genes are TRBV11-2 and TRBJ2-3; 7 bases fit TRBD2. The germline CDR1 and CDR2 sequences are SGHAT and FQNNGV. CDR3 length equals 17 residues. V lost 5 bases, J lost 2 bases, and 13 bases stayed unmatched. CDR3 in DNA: TGTGCCAGCAGCCCCTTAGCCCTAGCGGACTACACAGATACGCAGTATTTT. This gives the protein CASSPLALADYTDTQYF.

The CDR3 sequence: CASSQGQGAGGYTF. In DNA form, the CDR3 reads TGTGCCAGTAGCCAGGGACAGGGGGCAGGCGGCTACACCTTC. The chain carries TRBV19 and TRBJ1-2; 12 bases are a match to TRBD1. The CDR3 loop spans 14 amino acids. The germline gives CDR1 LNHDA, CDR2 SQIVND (reference sequence). J lost 8 bases, V lost 6 bases, and 7 bases had no gene match.

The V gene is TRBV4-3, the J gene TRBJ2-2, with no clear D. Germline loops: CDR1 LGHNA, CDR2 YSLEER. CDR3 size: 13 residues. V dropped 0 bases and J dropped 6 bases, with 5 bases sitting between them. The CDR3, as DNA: TGCGCCAGCAGCCAAGATTTCTCCGGGGAGCTGTTTTTT. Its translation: CASSQDFSGELFF.

This CDR3 is CASSPPSGTGELFF. The CDR3 DNA reads as TGTGCCAGCTCACCCCCCTCCGGCACCGGGGAGCTGTTTTTT. This sequence joins TRBV18 and TRBJ2-2; D remains ambiguous. The CDR3 is 14 residues long. The V gene lost 3 bases and the J gene lost 4 bases, with 9 bases spanning the gap. In germline, CDR1 is KGHSH, CDR2 LQKENI.

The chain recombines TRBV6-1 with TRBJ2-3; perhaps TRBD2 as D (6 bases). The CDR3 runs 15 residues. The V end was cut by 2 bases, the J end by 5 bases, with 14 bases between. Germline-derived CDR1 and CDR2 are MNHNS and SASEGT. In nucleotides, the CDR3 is TGTGCCAGCAGTGAACGGTTAGGAGGGAAAGATACGCAGTATTTT. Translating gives CASSERLGGKDTQYF.

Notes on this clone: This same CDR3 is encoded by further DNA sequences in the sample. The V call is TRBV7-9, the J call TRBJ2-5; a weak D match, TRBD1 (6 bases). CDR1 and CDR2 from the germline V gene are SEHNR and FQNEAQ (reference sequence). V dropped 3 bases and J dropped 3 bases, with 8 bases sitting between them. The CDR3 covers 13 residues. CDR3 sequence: CASSFGQKETQYF. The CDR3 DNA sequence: TGTGCCAGCAGCTTCGGACAGAAAGAGACCCAGTACTTC.

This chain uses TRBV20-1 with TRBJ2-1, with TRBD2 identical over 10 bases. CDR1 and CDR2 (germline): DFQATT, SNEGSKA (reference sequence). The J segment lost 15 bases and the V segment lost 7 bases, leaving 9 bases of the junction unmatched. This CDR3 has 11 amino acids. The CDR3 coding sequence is TGCAGTGGACTAGCGGGTTCCAGGTGGTTCTTC. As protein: CSGLAGSRWFF.

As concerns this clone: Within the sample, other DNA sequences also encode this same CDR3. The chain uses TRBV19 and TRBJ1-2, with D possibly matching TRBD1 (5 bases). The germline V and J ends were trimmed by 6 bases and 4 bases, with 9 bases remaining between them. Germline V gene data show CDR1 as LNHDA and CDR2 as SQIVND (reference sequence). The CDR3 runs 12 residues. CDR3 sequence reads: CASSPGGYGYTF. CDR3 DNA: TGTGCCAGTAGCCCGGGGGGCTATGGCTACACCTTC.

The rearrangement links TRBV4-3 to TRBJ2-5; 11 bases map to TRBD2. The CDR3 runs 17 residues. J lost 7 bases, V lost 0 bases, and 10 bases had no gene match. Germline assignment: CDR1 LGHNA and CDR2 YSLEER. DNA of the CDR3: TGCGCCAGCAGCCAAGAAGACGCTAGCGGGAGGCCTGTGACCCAGTACTTC. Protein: CASSQEDASGRPVTQYF.

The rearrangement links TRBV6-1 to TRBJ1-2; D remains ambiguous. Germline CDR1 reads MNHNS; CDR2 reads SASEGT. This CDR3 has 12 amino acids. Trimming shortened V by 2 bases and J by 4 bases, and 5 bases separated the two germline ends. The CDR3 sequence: CASSENTYGYTF. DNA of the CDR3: TGTGCCAGCAGTGAAAATACCTATGGCTACACCTTC.

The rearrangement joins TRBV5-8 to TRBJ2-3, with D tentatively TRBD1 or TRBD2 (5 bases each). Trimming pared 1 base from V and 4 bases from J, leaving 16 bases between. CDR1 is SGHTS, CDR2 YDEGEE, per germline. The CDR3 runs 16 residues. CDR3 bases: TGTGCCAGCAGCTTGCGTTCCGGGGCCGAGCCAGATACGCAGTATTTT. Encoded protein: CASSLRSGAEPDTQYF.

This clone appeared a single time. CDR3 nucleotides: TGTGCCAGCAGTAAGGACACCATCACCGGGGAGCTGTTTTTT. Encoded protein: CASSKDTITGELFF. The chain joins TRBV6-5 to TRBJ2-2, with a weak D call TRBD1 (5 bases). Germline CDR1 and CDR2: MNHEY and SVGAGI. CDR3 length: 14 residues. V lost 5 bases and J 4 bases, leaving 11 bases between the germline ends.

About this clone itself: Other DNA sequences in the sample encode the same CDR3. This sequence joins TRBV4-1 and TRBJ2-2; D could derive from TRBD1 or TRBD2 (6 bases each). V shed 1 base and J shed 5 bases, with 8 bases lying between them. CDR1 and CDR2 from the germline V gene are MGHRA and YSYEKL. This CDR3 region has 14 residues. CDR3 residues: CASSQVGGTGELFF. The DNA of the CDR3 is TGCGCCAGCAGCCAAGTAGGGGGGACCGGGGAGCTGTTTTTT.

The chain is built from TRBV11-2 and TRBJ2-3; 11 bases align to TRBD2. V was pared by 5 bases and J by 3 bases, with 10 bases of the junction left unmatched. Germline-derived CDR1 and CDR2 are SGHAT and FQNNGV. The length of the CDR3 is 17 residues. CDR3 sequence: CASSVRLAGLITDTQYF. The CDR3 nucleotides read TGTGCCAGCAGCGTAAGACTAGCGGGGCTTATTACAGATACGCAGTATTTT.

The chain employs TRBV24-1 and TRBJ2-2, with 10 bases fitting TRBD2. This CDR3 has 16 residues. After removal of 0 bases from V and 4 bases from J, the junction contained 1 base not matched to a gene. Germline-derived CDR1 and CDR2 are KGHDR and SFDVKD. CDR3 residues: CATSDLERGGTGELFF. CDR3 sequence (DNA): TGTGCCACCAGTGATTTGGAGCGGGGGGGCACCGGGGAGCTGTTTTTT.

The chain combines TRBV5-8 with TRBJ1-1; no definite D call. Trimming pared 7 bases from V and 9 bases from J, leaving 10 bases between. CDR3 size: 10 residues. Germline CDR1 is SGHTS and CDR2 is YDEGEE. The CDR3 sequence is CASGNYKAFF. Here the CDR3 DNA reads TGTGCCAGCGGAAATTACAAAGCTTTCTTT. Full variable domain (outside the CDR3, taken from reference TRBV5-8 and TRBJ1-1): EAGVTQSPTHLIKTRGQQATLRCSPISGHTSVYWYQQALGLGLQFLLWYDEGEERNRGNFPPRFSGRQFPNYSSELNVNALELEDSALYLCASGNYKAFFGQGTRLTVV.